The rows below give T cell receptor beta chains drawn from one sample of a study of blood T cell repertoires in COVID-19. Assay: immunoSEQ multiplex PCR; the TCRdb copy retains only in-frame clones and omits some. There are roughly 67,000 clones in the sample; roughly 80% occur only once, and less than 25% lies in the top ten. The sequencing input was peripheral blood. These receptors originate from a human donor in a cohort sampled during active COVID-19. Both conserved end residues are trimmed from each CDR3.

j_call: TRBJ1-3
v_call: TRBV7-8
cdr3_aa: ASSLVAGFAGNTIY

j_call: TRBJ2-2
v_call: TRBV9
cdr3_aa: ASSALSLTGGNTGELF

j_call: TRBJ2-1
v_call: TRBV4-1
cdr3_aa: ASSQDPGQGTEQF

j_call: TRBJ1-2
v_call: TRBV4-3
cdr3_aa: ASSQDGAGGNYGYT

j_call: TRBJ2-1
v_call: TRBV4-3
cdr3_aa: ASSQDFAEMVYNEQF

j_call: TRBJ2-7
v_call: TRBV14
cdr3_aa: ASSRGRDSYEQY

j_call: TRBJ1-1
v_call: TRBV19
cdr3_aa: ASNGLMNTEAF

j_call: TRBJ2-7
v_call: TRBV5-5
cdr3_aa: ASSLLTGAYEQY

j_call: TRBJ1-1
v_call: TRBV7-2
cdr3_aa: ASSIPGQDRAF

j_call: TRBJ1-5
v_call: TRBV27
cdr3_aa: ATRGGMDNQPQH

j_call: TRBJ2-2
v_call: TRBV13
cdr3_aa: ASTPTGASGGISNTGELF

j_call: TRBJ1-2
v_call: TRBV28
cdr3_aa: ASSLFDRIGGYT

j_call: TRBJ2-2
v_call: TRBV2
cdr3_aa: ARQGIQGTGELF

j_call: TRBJ1-2
v_call: TRBV7-2
cdr3_aa: ASSFGTASYGYT

j_call: TRBJ2-1
v_call: TRBV7-9
cdr3_aa: ASSLPLRLAGVSNEQF

j_call: TRBJ1-2
v_call: TRBV12-3/TRBV12-4
cdr3_aa: ASSATGGYGYT

j_call: TRBJ2-5
v_call: TRBV7-8
cdr3_aa: ASSLGTGVETQY

j_call: TRBJ1-2
v_call: TRBV6-5
cdr3_aa: ASRLLADSYGYT

j_call: TRBJ2-3
v_call: TRBV5-6
cdr3_aa: ASSLVIGAVADTQY

j_call: TRBJ2-1
v_call: TRBV9
cdr3_aa: ASSVVSRGFGNEQF

j_call: TRBJ2-7
v_call: TRBV5-1
cdr3_aa: ASTTGTGTREQY

j_call: TRBJ1-1
v_call: TRBV5-1
cdr3_aa: ASSLSGLGNTEAF

j_call: TRBJ2-6
v_call: TRBV19
cdr3_aa: ASSRDNSGANVLT

j_call: TRBJ2-3
v_call: TRBV19
cdr3_aa: ASSIPRSSTDTQY

j_call: TRBJ1-1
v_call: TRBV3-1/TRBV3-2
cdr3_aa: ASSRVGLPNTEAF

j_call: TRBJ1-2
v_call: TRBV18
cdr3_aa: ASSPRTNYGYT

j_call: TRBJ1-1
v_call: TRBV7-8
cdr3_aa: ASSLTGGDAEAF

j_call: TRBJ1-4
v_call: TRBV6-5
cdr3_aa: ASRTTGASEKLF

j_call: TRBJ2-7
v_call: TRBV24-1
cdr3_aa: ATSDFQGGQY

j_call: TRBJ2-6
v_call: TRBV5-6
cdr3_aa: ASSLQISGANVLT

j_call: TRBJ2-2
v_call: TRBV12-5
cdr3_aa: ASGSLLPPGSPRTGELF

j_call: TRBJ2-7
v_call: TRBV6-2/TRBV6-3
cdr3_aa: ASSPAGSSYEQY

j_call: TRBJ2-7
v_call: TRBV19
cdr3_aa: ASAALDSYEQY

j_call: TRBJ1-5
v_call: TRBV5-6
cdr3_aa: ASSVFQGGSNQPQH

j_call: TRBJ2-4
v_call: TRBV13
cdr3_aa: ASSFLGGSGSENIQY

j_call: TRBJ1-5
v_call: TRBV6-1
cdr3_aa: ASSEAGGSNQPQH

j_call: TRBJ2-3
v_call: TRBV7-9
cdr3_aa: ASSQRRDSSADTQY

j_call: TRBJ1-2
v_call: TRBV11-2
cdr3_aa: ASSPRTARGIDYGYT

j_call: TRBJ2-7
v_call: TRBV6-5
cdr3_aa: ASSYSYGRGLYEQY

j_call: TRBJ1-5
v_call: TRBV10-3
cdr3_aa: AISEERNQPQH

j_call: TRBJ2-1
v_call: TRBV28
cdr3_aa: AAYTGTSNEQF

j_call: TRBJ1-6
v_call: TRBV28
cdr3_aa: ASTTDRNNSPLH

j_call: TRBJ1-5
v_call: TRBV28
cdr3_aa: ASSLAGGYQPQH

j_call: TRBJ2-3
v_call: TRBV5-4
cdr3_aa: ASSLQGLTTDTQY

j_call: TRBJ2-7
v_call: TRBV14
cdr3_aa: ASSQGGGLSSYEQY

j_call: TRBJ1-3
v_call: TRBV6-1
cdr3_aa: ASSDVTPSGNTIY

j_call: TRBJ2-7
v_call: TRBV29-1
cdr3_aa: SIGPGLAYEQY

j_call: TRBJ2-7
v_call: TRBV7-2
cdr3_aa: ASSLELAGGYEQY